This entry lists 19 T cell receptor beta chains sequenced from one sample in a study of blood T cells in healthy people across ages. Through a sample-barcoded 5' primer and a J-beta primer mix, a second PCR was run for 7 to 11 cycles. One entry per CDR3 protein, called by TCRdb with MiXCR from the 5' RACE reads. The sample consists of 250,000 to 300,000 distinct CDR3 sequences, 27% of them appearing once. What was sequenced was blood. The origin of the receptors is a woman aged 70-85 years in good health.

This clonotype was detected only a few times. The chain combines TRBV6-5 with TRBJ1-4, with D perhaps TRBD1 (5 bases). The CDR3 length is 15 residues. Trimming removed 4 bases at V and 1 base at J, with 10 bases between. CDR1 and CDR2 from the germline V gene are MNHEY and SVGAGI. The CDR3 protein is CASSSLGQTNEKLFF. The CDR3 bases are TGTGCCAGCAGTTCCCTAGGACAAACTAATGAAAAACTGTTTTTT.

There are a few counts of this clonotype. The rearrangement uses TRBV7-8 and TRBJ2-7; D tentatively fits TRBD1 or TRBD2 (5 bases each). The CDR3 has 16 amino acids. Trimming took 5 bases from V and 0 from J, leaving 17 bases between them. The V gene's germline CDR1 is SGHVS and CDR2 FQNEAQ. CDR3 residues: CASSLYQGAGSYEQYF. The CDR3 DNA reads TGTGCCAGCAGCCTTTACCAGGGTGCGGGCTCCTACGAGCAGTACTTC.

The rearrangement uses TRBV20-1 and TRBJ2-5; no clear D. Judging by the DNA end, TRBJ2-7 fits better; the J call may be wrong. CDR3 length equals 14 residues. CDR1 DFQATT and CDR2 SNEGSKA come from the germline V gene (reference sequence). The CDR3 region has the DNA TGCAGTGCTAGAGAGCGCCTCCGTCCCTACGAGCAGTACTTC. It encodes CSARERLRPYEQYF.

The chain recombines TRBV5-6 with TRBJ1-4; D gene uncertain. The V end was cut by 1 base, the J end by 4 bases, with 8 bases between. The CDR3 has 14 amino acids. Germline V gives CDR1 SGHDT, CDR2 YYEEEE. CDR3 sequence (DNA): TGTGCCAGCAGCTTGTGGTACGATAATGAAAAACTGTTTTTT. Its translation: CASSLWYDNEKLFF.

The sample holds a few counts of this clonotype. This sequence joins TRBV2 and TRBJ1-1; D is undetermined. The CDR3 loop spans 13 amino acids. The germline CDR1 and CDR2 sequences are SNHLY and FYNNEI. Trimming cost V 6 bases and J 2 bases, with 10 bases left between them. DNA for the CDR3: TGTGCCAGCAGAAAGGGCTCAAACACTGAAGCTTTCTTT. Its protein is CASRKGSNTEAFF.

The CDR3 DNA sequence: TGTGCCAGCAGTGAAAGGCGGGAGGGCCTCTACGAGCAGTACTTC. Protein: CASSERREGLYEQYF. This chain connects TRBV2 to TRBJ2-7, with 9 bases matching TRBD2. Trimming took 2 bases from V and 3 from J; bases not matched to a gene: 5. The CDR3 runs 15 residues. The germline CDR1 and CDR2 sequences are SNHLY and FYNNEI.

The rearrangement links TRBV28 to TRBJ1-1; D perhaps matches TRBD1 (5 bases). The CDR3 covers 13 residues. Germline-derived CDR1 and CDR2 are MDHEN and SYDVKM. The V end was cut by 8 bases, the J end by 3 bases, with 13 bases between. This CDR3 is CASAVDSYTEAFF. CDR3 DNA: TGTGCCAGCGCAGTCGACAGCTACACTGAAGCTTTCTTT.

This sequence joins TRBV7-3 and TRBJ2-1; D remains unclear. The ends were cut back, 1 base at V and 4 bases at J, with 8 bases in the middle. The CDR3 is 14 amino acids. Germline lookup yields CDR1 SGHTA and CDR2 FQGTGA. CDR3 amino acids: CASSLKAAYNEQFF. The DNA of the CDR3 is TGTGCCAGCAGCTTAAAGGCAGCTTACAATGAGCAGTTCTTC.

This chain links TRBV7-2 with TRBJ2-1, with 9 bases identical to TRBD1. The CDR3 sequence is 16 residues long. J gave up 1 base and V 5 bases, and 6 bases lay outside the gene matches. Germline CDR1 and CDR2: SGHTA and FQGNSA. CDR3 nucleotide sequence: TGTGCCAGCAGCCCCCAGGACAGGGGTTCCTACAATGAGCAGTTCTTC. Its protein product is CASSPQDRGSYNEQFF.

The CDR3 region is CATAQASSYNEQFF. CDR3 bases: TGTGCCACCGCGCAGGCCAGCTCCTACAATGAGCAGTTCTTC. This rearrangement joins TRBV24-1 to TRBJ2-1; D is undetermined. The CDR3 has 14 residues. Trimming stripped 9 bases from V and 0 bases from J, with 11 bases between. The germline V gene encodes CDR1 KGHDR and CDR2 SFDVKD.

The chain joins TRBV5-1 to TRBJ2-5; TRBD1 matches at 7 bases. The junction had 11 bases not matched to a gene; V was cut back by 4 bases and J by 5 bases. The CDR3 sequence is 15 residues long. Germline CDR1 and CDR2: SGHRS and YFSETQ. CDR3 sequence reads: CASSPATGSSETQYF. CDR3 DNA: TGCGCCAGCAGCCCAGCGACAGGGTCGTCGGAGACCCAGTACTTC.

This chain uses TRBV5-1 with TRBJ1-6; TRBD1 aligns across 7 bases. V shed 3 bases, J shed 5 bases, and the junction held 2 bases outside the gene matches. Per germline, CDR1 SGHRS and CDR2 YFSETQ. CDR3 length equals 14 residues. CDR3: CASSSGQDNSPLHF. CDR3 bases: TGCGCCAGCAGCTCTGGACAGGATAATTCACCCCTCCACTTT.

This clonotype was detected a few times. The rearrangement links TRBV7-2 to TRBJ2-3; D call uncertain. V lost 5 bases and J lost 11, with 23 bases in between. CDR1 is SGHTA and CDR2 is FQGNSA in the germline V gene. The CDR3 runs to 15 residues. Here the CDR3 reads CASSRSPSPGIGQYF. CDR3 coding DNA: TGTGCCAGCAGCCGATCCCCCTCACCCGGTATTGGGCAGTATTTT.

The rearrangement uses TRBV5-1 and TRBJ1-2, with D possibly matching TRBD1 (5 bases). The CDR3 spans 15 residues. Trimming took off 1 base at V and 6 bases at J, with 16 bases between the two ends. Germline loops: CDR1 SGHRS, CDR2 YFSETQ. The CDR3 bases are TGCGCCAGCAGCTTGCCTACAGGCGGGTCAAATGGCTACACCTTC. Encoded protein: CASSLPTGGSNGYTF. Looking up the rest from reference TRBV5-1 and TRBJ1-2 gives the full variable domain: KAGVTQTPRYLIKTRGQQVTLSCSPISGHRSVSWYQQTPGQGLQFLFEYFSETQRNKGNFPGRFSGRQFSNSRSEMNVSTLELGDSALYLCASSLPTGGSNGYTFGSGTRLTVV.

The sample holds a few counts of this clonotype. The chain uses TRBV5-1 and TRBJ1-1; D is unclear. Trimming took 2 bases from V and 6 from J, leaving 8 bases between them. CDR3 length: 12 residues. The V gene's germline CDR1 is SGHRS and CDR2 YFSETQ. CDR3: CASSFDGSEAFF. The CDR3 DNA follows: TGCGCCAGCAGCTTCGACGGATCTGAAGCTTTCTTT.

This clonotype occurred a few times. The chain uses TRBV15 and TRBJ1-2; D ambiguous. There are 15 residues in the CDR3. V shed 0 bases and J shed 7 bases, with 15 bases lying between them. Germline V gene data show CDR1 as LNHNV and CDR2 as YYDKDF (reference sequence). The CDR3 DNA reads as TGTGCCACCAGCAGAGAAGCAGGAGTTTCCGTTGGCTACACCTTC. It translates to CATSREAGVSVGYTF. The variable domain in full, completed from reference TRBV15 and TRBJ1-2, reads DAMVIQNPRYQVTQFGKPVTLSCSQTLNHNVMYWYQQKSSQAPKLLFHYYDKDFNNEADTPDNFQSRRPNTSFCFLDIRSPGLGDTAMYLCATSREAGVSVGYTFGSGTRLTVV.

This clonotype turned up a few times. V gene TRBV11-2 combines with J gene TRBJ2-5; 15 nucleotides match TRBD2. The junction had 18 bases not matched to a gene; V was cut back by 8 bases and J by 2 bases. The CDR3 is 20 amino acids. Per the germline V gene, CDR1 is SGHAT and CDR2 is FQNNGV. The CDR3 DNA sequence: TGTGCCAGCGGCCTACTGGGGGGAGGACTAGCGGGAGGGAAACAAGAGACCCAGTACTTC. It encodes CASGLLGGGLAGGKQETQYF.

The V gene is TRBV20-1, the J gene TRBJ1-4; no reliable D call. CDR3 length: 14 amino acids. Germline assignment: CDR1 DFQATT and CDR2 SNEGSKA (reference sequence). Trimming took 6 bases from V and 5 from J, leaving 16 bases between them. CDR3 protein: CSALWPNANEKLFF. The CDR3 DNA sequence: TGCAGTGCCCTTTGGCCCAATGCGAATGAAAAACTGTTTTTT.

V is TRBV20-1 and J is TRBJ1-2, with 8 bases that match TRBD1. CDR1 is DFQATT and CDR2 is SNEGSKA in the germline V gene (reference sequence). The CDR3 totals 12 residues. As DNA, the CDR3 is TGCAGAGCTCCCGACAGGGGAAGCGGCTACACCTTC. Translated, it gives CRAPDRGSGYTF.